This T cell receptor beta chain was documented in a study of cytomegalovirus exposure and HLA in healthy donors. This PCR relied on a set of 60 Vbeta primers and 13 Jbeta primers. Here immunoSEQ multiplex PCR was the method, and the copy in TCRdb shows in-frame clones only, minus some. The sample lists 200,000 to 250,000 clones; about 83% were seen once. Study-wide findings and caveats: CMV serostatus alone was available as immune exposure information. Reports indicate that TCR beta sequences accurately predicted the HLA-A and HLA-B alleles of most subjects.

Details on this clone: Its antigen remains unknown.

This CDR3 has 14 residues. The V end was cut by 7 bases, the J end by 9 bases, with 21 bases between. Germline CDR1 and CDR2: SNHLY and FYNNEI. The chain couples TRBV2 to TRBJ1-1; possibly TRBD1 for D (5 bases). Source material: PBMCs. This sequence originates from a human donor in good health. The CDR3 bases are TGTGCCAGCACTCCCTCTATCGGGGGGTATCAAGCTTTCTTT. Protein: CASTPSIGGYQAFF.